This T cell receptor beta chain stems from a study of vaccination and CD4 T cells after COVID-19. Treatment specified: roughly 10-day PBMC culture with coronavirus spike peptide pools or control peptides (ViraFEST assay). The positive PCR dates, which preceded the US Alpha, Beta and Delta variants, fell between March and December 2020. To note about this clonotype: Its target is not known.

The CDR3 has 15 amino acids. In germline, CDR1 is SGHRS, CDR2 YFSETQ. J gave up 5 bases and V 2 bases, and 4 bases lay outside the gene matches. The Oncomine TCR Beta short-read assay was applied to DNA of cultured CD4+ T cells. TCRdb ran MiXCR on the PCR reads and lists one entry per CDR3 protein. The sample lists 16,000 or so distinct CDR3 sequences; approximately 50% were seen once. The sequences come from CD4+ T cells from blood, cultured in vitro, collected before SARS-CoV-2 vaccination. V usage is TRBV5-1 and J usage is TRBJ1-6, with 7 bases aligning to TRBD1. This clonotype originated in a human donor who had recovered from COVID-19. CDR3 protein: CASSLDGTDNSPLHF. CDR3 DNA sequence: TGCGCCAGCAGCTTAGACGGGACAGATAATTCACCCCTCCACTTT.